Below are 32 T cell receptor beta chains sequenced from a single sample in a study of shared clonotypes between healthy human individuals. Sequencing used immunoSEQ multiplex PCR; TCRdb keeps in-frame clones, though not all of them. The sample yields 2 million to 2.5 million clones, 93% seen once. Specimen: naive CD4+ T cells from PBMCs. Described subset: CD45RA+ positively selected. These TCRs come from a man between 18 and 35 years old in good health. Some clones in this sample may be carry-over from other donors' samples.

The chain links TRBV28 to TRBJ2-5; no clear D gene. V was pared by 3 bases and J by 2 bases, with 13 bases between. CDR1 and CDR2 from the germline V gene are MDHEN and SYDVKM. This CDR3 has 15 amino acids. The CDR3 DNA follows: TGTGCCAGCAGTTTGATGGGGAACCGGCAAGAGACCCAGTACTTC. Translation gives CASSLMGNRQETQYF.

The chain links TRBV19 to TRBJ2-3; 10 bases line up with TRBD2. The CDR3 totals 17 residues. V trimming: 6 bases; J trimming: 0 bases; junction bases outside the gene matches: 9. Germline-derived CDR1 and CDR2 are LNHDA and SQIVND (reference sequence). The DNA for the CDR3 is TGTGCCAGTAGGCTGACTGGACTAGCGGCAAGCACAGATACGCAGTATTTT. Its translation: CASRLTGLAASTDTQYF.

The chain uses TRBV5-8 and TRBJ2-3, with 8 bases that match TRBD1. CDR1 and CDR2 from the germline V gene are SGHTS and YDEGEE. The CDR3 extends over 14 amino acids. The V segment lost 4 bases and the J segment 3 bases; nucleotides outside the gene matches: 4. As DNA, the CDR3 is TGTGCCAGCAGCGACACAGGGGGGACAGATACGCAGTATTTT. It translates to CASSDTGGTDTQYF.

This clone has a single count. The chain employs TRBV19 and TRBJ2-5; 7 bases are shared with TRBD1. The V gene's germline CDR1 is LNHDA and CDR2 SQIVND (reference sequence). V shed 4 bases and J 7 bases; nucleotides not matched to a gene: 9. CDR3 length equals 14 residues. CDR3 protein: CASSTGQVLGTQYF. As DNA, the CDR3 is TGTGCCAGTAGTACCGGACAGGTTTTAGGGACCCAGTACTTC.

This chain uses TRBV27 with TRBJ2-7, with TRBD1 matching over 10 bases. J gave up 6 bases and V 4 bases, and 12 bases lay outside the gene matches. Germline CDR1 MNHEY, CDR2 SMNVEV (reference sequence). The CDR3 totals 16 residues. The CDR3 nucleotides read TGTGCCAGCAGTTCTTATCTGGGACAGGGGAGATTCGAGCAGTACTTC. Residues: CASSSYLGQGRFEQYF.

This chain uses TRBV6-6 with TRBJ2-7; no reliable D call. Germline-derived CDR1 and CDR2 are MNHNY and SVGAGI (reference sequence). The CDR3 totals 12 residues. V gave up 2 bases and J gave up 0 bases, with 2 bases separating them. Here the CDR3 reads CASSYASYEQYF. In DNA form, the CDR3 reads TGTGCCAGCAGTTACGCCTCCTACGAGCAGTACTTC.

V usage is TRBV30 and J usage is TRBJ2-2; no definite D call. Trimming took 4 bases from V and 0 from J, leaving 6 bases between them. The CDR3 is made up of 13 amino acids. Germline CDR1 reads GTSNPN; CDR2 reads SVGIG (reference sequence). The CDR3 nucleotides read TGTGCCTGGAAAACAGCGAACACCGGGGAGCTGTTTTTT. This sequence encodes CAWKTANTGELFF. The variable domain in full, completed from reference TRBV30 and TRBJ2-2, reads SQTIHQWPATLVQPVGSPLSLECTVEGTSNPNLYWYRQAAGRGLQLLFYSVGIGQISSEVPQNLSASRPQDRQFILSSKKLLLSDSGFYLCAWKTANTGELFFGEGSRLTVL.

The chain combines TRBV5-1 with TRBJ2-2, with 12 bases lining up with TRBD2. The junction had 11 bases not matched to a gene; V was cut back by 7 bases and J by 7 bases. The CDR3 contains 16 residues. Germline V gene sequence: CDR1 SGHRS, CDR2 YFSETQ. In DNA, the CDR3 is TGCGCCAGCCAAAGAGGACTAGCGGGAAATATCGGGGAGCTGTTTTTT. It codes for CASQRGLAGNIGELFF.

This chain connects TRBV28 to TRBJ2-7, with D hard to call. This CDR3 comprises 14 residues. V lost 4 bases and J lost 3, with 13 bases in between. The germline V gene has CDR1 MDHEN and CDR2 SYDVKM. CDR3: CASSSLGTYYEQYF. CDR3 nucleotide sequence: TGTGCCAGCAGTTCCCTGGGCACCTACTACGAGCAGTACTTC.

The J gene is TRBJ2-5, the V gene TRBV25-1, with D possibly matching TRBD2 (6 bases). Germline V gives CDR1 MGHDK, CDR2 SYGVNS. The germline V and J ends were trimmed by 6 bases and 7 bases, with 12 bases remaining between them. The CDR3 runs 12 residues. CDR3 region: CASRGGSGTQYF. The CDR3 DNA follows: TGTGCCAGCAGAGGAGGTAGCGGGACCCAGTACTTC. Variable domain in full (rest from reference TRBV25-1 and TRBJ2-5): EADIYQTPRYLVIGTGKKITLECSQTMGHDKMYWYQQDPGMELHLIHYSYGVNSTEKGDLSSESTVSRIRTEHFPLTLESARPSHTSQYLCASRGGSGTQYFGPGTRLLVL.

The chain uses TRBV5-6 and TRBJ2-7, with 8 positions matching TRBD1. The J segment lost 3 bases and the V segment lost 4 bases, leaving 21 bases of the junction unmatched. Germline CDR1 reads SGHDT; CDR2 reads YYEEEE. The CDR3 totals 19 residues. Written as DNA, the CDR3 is TGTGCCAGCAGCCCGCGTCAGACAGGGGCTATTGGTTCGCACTACGAGCAGTACTTC. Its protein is CASSPRQTGAIGSHYEQYF.

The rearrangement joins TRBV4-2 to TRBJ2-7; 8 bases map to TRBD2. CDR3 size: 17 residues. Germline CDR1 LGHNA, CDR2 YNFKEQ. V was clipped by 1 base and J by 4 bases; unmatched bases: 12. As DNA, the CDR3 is TGTGCCAGCAGCCAAGGGCTAGCGGGTGACGAAGATTACGAGCAGTACTTC. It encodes CASSQGLAGDEDYEQYF.

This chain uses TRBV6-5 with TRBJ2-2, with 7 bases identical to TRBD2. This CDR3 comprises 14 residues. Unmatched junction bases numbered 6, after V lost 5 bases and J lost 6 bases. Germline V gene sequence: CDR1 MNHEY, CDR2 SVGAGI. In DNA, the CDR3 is TGTGCCAGCAGTCTTAGACTAGCCTCCGGGGAGCTGTTTTTT. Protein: CASSLRLASGELFF.

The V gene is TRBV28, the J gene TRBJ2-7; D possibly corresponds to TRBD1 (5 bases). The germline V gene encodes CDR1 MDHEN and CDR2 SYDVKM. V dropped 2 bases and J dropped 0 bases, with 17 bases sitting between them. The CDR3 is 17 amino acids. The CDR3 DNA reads TGTGCCAGCAGTTTAGGGTCGGCAGGGTGGTCCTCCTACGAGCAGTACTTC. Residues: CASSLGSAGWSSYEQYF.

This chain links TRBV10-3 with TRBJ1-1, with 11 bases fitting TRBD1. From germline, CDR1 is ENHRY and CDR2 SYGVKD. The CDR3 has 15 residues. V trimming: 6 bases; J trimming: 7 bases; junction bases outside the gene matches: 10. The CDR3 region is CAIRPGQGDLDEAFF. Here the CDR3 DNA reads TGTGCCATCAGACCGGGACAGGGGGACTTGGATGAAGCTTTCTTT.

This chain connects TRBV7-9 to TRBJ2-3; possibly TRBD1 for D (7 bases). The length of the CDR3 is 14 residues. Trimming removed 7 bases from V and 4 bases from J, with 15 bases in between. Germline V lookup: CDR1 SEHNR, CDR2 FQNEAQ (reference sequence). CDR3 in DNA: TGTGCCAGCACCCGGACAGGAGGGTCAGATACGCAGTATTTT. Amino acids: CASTRTGGSDTQYF. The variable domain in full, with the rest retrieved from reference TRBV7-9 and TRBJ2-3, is DTGVSQNPRHKITKRGQNVTFRCDPISEHNRLYWYRQTLGQGPEFLTYFQNEAQLEKSRLLSDRFSAERPKGSFSTLEIQRTEQGDSAMYLCASTRTGGSDTQYFGPGTRLTVL.

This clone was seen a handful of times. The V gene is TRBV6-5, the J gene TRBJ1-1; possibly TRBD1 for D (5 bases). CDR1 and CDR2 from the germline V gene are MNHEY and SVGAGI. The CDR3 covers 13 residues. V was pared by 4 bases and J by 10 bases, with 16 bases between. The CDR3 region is CASSSIPGLPAFF. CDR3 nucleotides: TGTGCCAGCAGTTCCATTCCGGGACTACCAGCTTTCTTT.

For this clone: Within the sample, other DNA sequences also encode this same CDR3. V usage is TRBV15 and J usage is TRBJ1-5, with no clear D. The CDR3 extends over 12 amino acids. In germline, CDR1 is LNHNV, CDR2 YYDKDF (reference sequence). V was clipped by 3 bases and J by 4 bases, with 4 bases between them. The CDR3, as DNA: TGTGCCACCAGCAGTCCAAATCAGCCCCAGCATTTT. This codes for CATSSPNQPQHF.

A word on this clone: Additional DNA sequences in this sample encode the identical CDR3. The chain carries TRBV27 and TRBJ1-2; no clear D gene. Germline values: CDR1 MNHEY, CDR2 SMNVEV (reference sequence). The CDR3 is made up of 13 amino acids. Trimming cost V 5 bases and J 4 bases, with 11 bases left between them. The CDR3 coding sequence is TGTGCCAGCAGTCTCACCGGGTCCTATGGCTACACCTTC. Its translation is CASSLTGSYGYTF.

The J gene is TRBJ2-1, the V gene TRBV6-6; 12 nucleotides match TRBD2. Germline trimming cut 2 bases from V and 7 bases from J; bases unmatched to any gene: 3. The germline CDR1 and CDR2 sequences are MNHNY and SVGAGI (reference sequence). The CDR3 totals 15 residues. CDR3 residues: CASSYPGLAGNEQFF. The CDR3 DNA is TGTGCCAGCAGTTACCCGGGACTAGCGGGTAATGAGCAGTTCTTC.

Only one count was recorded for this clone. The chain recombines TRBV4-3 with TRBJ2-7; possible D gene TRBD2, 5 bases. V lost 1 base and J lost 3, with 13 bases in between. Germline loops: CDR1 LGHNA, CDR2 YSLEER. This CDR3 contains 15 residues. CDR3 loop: CASSQGSRDHYEQYF. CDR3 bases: TGCGCCAGCAGCCAAGGCTCCCGGGATCACTACGAGCAGTACTTC.

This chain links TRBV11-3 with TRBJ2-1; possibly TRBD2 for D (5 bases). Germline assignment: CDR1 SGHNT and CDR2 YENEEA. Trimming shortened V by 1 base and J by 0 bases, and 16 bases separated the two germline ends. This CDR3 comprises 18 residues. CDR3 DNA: TGTGCCAGCAGCTTAGGAGGGTGGGCGTCGAGCTCCTACAATGAGCAGTTCTTC. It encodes CASSLGGWASSSYNEQFF. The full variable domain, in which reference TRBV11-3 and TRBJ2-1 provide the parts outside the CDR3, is EAGVVQSPRYKIIEKKQPVAFWCNPISGHNTLYWYLQNLGQGPELLIRYENEEAVDDSQLPKDRFSAERLKGVDSTLKIQPAELGDSAVYLCASSLGGWASSSYNEQFFGPGTRLTVL.

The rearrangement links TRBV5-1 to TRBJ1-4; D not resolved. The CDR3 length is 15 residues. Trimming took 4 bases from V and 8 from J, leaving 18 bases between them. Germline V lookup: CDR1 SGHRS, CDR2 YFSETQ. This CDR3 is CASSPGPASTEKLFF. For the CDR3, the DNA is TGCGCCAGCAGCCCGGGCCCGGCCTCCACAGAAAAACTGTTTTTT.

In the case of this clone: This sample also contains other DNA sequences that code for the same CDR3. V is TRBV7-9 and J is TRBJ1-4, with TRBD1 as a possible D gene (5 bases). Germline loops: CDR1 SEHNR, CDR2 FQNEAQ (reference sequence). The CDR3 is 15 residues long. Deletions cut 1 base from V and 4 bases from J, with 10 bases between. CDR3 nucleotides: TGTGCCAGCAGCTTAGGGGACCGCGATAATGAAAAACTGTTTTTT. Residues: CASSLGDRDNEKLFF.

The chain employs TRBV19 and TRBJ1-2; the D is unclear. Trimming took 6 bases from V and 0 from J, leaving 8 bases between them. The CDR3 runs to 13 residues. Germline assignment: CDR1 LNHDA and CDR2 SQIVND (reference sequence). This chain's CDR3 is CASRTTANYGYTF. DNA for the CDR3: TGTGCCAGTAGGACCACAGCTAACTATGGCTACACCTTC.

In nucleotides, the CDR3 is TGTGCCAGTAGTATTCAAGTCTCCGGGACAGGGGGATTTAGAGACTATGGCTACACCTTC. Translated, it gives CASSIQVSGTGGFRDYGYTF. The V call is TRBV19, the J call TRBJ1-2; TRBD1 matches 11 bases. This CDR3 has 20 residues. Germline V gene data show CDR1 as LNHDA and CDR2 as SQIVND (reference sequence). J was trimmed by 3 bases and V by 3 bases; bases with no gene match: 18. Variable domain in full (rest from reference TRBV19 and TRBJ1-2): DGGITQSPKYLFRKEGQNVTLSCEQNLNHDAMYWYRQDPGQGLRLIYYSQIVNDFQKGDIAEGYSVSREKKESFPLTVTSAQKNPTAFYLCASSIQVSGTGGFRDYGYTFGSGTRLTVV.

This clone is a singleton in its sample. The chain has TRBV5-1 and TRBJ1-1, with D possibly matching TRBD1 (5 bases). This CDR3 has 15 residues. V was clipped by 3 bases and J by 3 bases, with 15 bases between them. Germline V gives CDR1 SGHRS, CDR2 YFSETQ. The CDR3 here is CASSSDPLGDTEAFF. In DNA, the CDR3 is TGCGCCAGCAGCTCAGATCCTTTGGGGGACACTGAAGCTTTCTTT.

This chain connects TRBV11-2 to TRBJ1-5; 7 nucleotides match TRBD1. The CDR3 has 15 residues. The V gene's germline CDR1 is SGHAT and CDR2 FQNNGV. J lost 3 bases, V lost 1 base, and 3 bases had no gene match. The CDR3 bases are TGTGCCAGCAGCTTAGGGGGACAGATCAATCAGCCCCAGCATTTT. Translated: CASSLGGQINQPQHF.

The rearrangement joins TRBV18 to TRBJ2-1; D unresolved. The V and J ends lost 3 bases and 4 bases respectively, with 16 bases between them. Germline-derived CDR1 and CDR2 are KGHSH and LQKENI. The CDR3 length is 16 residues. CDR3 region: CASSPFSGSSYNEQFF. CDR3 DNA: TGTGCCAGCTCACCCTTCTCCGGATCGAGTTACAATGAGCAGTTCTTC.

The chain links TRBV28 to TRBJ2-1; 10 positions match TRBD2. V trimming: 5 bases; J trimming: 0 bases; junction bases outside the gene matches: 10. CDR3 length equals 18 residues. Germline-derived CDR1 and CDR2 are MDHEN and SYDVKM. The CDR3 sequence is CASSLGPTSGTSYNEQFF. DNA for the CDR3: TGTGCCAGCAGTCTGGGGCCAACTAGCGGGACCTCCTACAATGAGCAGTTCTTC.

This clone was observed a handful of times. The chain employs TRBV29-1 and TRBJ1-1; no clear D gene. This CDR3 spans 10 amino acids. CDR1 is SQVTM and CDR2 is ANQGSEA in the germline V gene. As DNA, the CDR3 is TGCAGTGCATCGTCAGCTGAAGCTTTCTTT. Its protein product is CSASSAEAFF.

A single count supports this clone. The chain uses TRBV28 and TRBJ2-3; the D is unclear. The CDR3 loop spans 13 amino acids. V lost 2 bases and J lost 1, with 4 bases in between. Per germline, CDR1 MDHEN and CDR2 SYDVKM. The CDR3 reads CASSLHGTDTQYF. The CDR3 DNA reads TGTGCCAGCAGTTTACACGGCACAGATACGCAGTATTTT.